The 20 T cell receptor beta chains given below trace back to one sample, sequenced in a study of blood T cell repertoires in COVID-19. TCRdb's table, derived via immunoSEQ multiplex PCR, lists solely in-frame clones and lacks some. The data show fewer than 700,000 clones, about 89% seen once. Input material: peripheral blood. The receptor set was obtained from a woman between 50 and 59 years old with COVID-19, enrolled during active disease.

The chain is built from TRBV7-9 and TRBJ2-7, with D possibly TRBD2 on 6 matching bases. The length of the CDR3 is 14 residues. The germline CDR1 and CDR2 sequences are SEHNR and FQNEAQ (reference sequence). The V end lost 5 bases, the J end lost 2 bases, and 13 bases lay between the germline ends. The CDR3 DNA is TGTGCCAGCAGCGAAAGGGACTCCCCCTACGAGCAGTACTTC. Translation: CASSERDSPYEQYF.

The gene calls are TRBV7-9 and TRBJ2-7, with D possibly being TRBD2 (6 bases). Deletions cut 1 base from V and 7 bases from J, with 17 bases between. This CDR3 spans 15 amino acids. Germline V CDR1 and CDR2: SEHNR, FQNEAQ (reference sequence). CDR3 amino acids: CASSLGGPTRGEQYF. The CDR3, as DNA: TGTGCCAGCAGCTTAGGGGGACCGACTCGGGGGGAGCAGTACTTC.

CDR3 sequence reads: CASSFRLSSYEQYF. As DNA, the CDR3 is TGTGCCAGCAGCTTTCGGTTAAGCTCCTACGAGCAGTACTTC. The chain is built from TRBV5-5 and TRBJ2-7; D call uncertain. Germline loops: CDR1 SGHKS, CDR2 YYEKEE (reference sequence). Trimming stripped 2 bases from V and 0 bases from J, with 9 bases between. The CDR3 runs 14 residues.

V gene TRBV7-9 combines with J gene TRBJ2-1; TRBD2 aligns across 7 bases. V shed 5 bases and J 4 bases; nucleotides not matched to a gene: 8. Germline V CDR1 and CDR2: SEHNR, FQNEAQ (reference sequence). This CDR3 is built from 15 residues. CDR3 sequence: CASSAPSGSYNEQFF. The CDR3 DNA reads TGTGCCAGCAGCGCCCCTAGCGGATCTTACAATGAGCAGTTCTTC. The variable domain in full, with the rest retrieved from reference TRBV7-9 and TRBJ2-1, is DTGVSQNPRHKITKRGQNVTFRCDPISEHNRLYWYRQTLGQGPEFLTYFQNEAQLEKSRLLSDRFSAERPKGSFSTLEIQRTEQGDSAMYLCASSAPSGSYNEQFFGPGTRLTVL.

V is TRBV6-1 and J is TRBJ1-2; D remains unclear. This CDR3 contains 12 residues. Trimming removed 3 bases from V and 8 bases from J, with 10 bases in between. Germline V gene sequence: CDR1 MNHNS, CDR2 SASEGT. CDR3 sequence: CASSESLRGYTF. CDR3 nucleotides: TGTGCCAGCAGTGAGAGCCTTAGAGGCTACACCTTC.

The DNA of the CDR3 is TGCAGCGAAACAGGGTCCATGAACACTGAAGCTTTCTTT. Encoded protein: CSETGSMNTEAFF. The V call is TRBV29-1, the J call TRBJ1-1; D possibly corresponds to TRBD1 (6 bases). CDR3 length equals 13 residues. Per germline, CDR1 SQVTM and CDR2 ANQGSEA. Trimming stripped 7 bases from V and 0 bases from J, with 12 bases between.

The CDR3, as DNA: TGTGCCAGCAGTCGGGACAGAACGACCTACGAGCAGTACTTC. Translating gives CASSRDRTTYEQYF. This rearrangement joins TRBV2 to TRBJ2-7; TRBD1 matches 7 bases. With V trimmed by 5 bases and J by 2 bases, 6 bases remained unmatched. The CDR3 sequence is 14 residues long. The germline V gene encodes CDR1 SNHLY and CDR2 FYNNEI.

The chain joins TRBV7-2 to TRBJ2-2, with a weak D call TRBD2 (7 bases). V dropped 2 bases and J dropped 1 base, with 11 bases sitting between them. This CDR3 is 16 amino acids long. CDR1 is SGHTA, CDR2 FQGNSA, per germline. CDR3 amino acids: CASSLRGGGNTGELFF. The CDR3 nucleotides are TGTGCCAGCAGCTTAAGGGGAGGGGGGAACACCGGGGAGCTGTTTTTT. The full variable domain, completed using reference TRBV7-2 and TRBJ2-2, is GAGVSQSPSNKVTEKGKDVELRCDPISGHTALYWYRQSLGQGLEFLIYFQGNSAPDKSGLPSDRFSAERTGGSVSTLTIQRTQQEDSAVYLCASSLRGGGNTGELFFGEGSRLTVL.

This clone was seen a handful of times. J is TRBJ2-2 and V is TRBV2; no reliable D call. Trimming took 3 bases from V and 5 from J, leaving 13 bases between them. This CDR3 has 15 residues. CDR1 is SNHLY, CDR2 FYNNEI, per germline. The CDR3 loop is CASSDVWRPTGELFF. Written as DNA, the CDR3 is TGTGCCAGCAGTGATGTGTGGAGACCAACCGGGGAGCTGTTTTTT.

The CDR3, as DNA: TGTGCCAGCAGCTTAGGAGAGCCCCATTCACCCCTCCACTTT. Protein: CASSLGEPHSPLHF. This sequence joins TRBV7-9 and TRBJ1-6; D is uncertain. The germline V gene encodes CDR1 SEHNR and CDR2 FQNEAQ (reference sequence). Trimming removed 1 base from V and 8 bases from J, with 9 bases in between. The CDR3 runs 14 residues. The variable domain in full, with the rest retrieved from reference TRBV7-9 and TRBJ1-6, is DTGVSQNPRHKITKRGQNVTFRCDPISEHNRLYWYRQTLGQGPEFLTYFQNEAQLEKSRLLSDRFSAERPKGSFSTLEIQRTEQGDSAMYLCASSLGEPHSPLHFGNGTRLTVT.

This clone was seen only once. J is TRBJ1-5 and V is TRBV19; TRBD1 is a possible D gene (6 bases). Germline-derived CDR1 and CDR2 are LNHDA and SQIVND (reference sequence). The V end was cut by 2 bases, the J end by 5 bases, with 10 bases between. This CDR3 spans 14 amino acids. CDR3 coding DNA: TGTGCCAGTAGTATAAGCAGGGGTGATCAGCCCCAGCATTTT. It codes for CASSISRGDQPQHF.

J is TRBJ2-7 and V is TRBV30; possibly TRBD1 for D (6 bases). CDR3 size: 13 residues. CDR1 GTSNPN and CDR2 SVGIG come from the germline V gene (reference sequence). The ends were cut back, 0 bases at V and 4 bases at J, with 10 bases in the middle. CDR3 nucleotides: TGTGCCTGGAGTGTCAGGGGTCTATACGAGCAGTACTTC. Translated, it gives CAWSVRGLYEQYF.

The chain combines TRBV3-1 (or the pseudogene TRBV3-2) with TRBJ2-1, with a weak D call TRBD2 (6 bases). The V end lost 1 base, the J end lost 6 bases, and 16 bases lay between the germline ends. The CDR3 totals 16 residues. Germline CDR1 reads LGHDT; CDR2 reads YNNKEL (reference sequence). Here the CDR3 DNA reads TGTGCCAGCAGCCAAGGGGGAGGAGTAGTAGGCAATGAGCAGTTCTTC. It yields the protein CASSQGGGVVGNEQFF.

This clone was seen a single time. The chain carries TRBV5-1 and TRBJ2-3, with 8 positions matching TRBD2. The CDR3 sequence is 16 residues long. The ends lost 3 bases at V and 3 bases at J; junction bases unmatched: 9. CDR1 is SGHRS and CDR2 is YFSETQ in the germline V gene. The CDR3 DNA is TGCGCCAGCAGCTCCGGAGGGCGGGGGGAAACAGATACGCAGTATTTT. Its translation: CASSSGGRGETDTQYF.

The chain has TRBV5-4 and TRBJ1-4; unclear D gene. The germline gives CDR1 SGHNT, CDR2 YYREEE (reference sequence). This CDR3 has 14 amino acids. Trimming removed 3 bases from V and 0 bases from J, with 6 bases in between. CDR3: CASSSPATNEKLFF. The CDR3 DNA reads as TGTGCCAGCAGCTCCCCCGCAACTAATGAAAAACTGTTTTTT.

The chain combines TRBV7-9 with TRBJ2-5, with a tentative D call TRBD2 (7 bases). Trimming removed 5 bases from V and 5 bases from J, with 18 bases in between. This CDR3 has 15 amino acids. CDR1 SEHNR and CDR2 FQNEAQ come from the germline V gene (reference sequence). The CDR3 bases are TGTGCCAGCAGCCAAGCGGGACACGGGGTCGAGACCCAGTACTTC. Amino acids: CASSQAGHGVETQYF. Complete variable domain (other parts from reference TRBV7-9 and TRBJ2-5): DTGVSQNPRHKITKRGQNVTFRCDPISEHNRLYWYRQTLGQGPEFLTYFQNEAQLEKSRLLSDRFSAERPKGSFSTLEIQRTEQGDSAMYLCASSQAGHGVETQYFGPGTRLLVL.

This sequence joins TRBV5-1 and TRBJ2-5; 8 bases are a match to TRBD2. The CDR3 contains 17 residues. Per the germline V gene, CDR1 is SGHRS and CDR2 is YFSETQ. Trimming removed 0 bases from V and 4 bases from J; junction bases left unmatched: 11. The CDR3 sequence is CASSLAGPAGDGETQYF. Written as DNA, the CDR3 is TGCGCCAGCAGCTTGGCAGGCCCAGCGGGGGACGGAGAGACCCAGTACTTC.

This chain links TRBV6-5 with TRBJ1-3; D gene ambiguous. Germline CDR1 and CDR2: MNHEY and SVGAGI. The CDR3 length is 12 residues. Deletions cut 5 bases from V and 8 bases from J, with 10 bases between. CDR3 loop: CASSPREDTIYF. The CDR3 nucleotides read TGTGCCAGCAGTCCAAGGGAGGACACCATATATTTT.

This clone was counted once. The chain is built from TRBV19 and TRBJ1-1, with D perhaps matching TRBD1 (6 bases). The CDR3 runs to 16 residues. V was shortened by 6 bases and J by 5 bases, with 22 bases between the two germline ends. Per germline, CDR1 LNHDA and CDR2 SQIVND (reference sequence). The CDR3 is CASSVRGGVRGTEAFF. In DNA, the CDR3 is TGTGCCAGTAGCGTCCGGGGAGGGGTCAGGGGAACTGAAGCTTTCTTT.

This clone was observed a handful of times. The rearrangement uses TRBV5-1 and TRBJ1-4; D is ambiguous. Germline CDR1 SGHRS, CDR2 YFSETQ. This CDR3 spans 13 amino acids. Trimming took off 0 bases at V and 5 bases at J, with 5 bases between the two ends. The CDR3, as DNA: TGCGCCAGCAGCTTGGCCGGGAATGAAAAACTGTTTTTT. Its protein product is CASSLAGNEKLFF.